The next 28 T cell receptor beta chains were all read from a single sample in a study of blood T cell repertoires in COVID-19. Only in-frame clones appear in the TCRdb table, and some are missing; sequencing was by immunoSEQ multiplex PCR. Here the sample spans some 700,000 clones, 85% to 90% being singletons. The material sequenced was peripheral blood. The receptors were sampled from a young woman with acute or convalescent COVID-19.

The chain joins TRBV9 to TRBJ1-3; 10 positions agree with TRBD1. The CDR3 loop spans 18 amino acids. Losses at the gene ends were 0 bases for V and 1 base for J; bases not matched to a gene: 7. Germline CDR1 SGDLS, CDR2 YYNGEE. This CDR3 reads CASSVGPTGGISGNTIYF. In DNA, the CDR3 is TGTGCCAGCAGCGTAGGCCCGACAGGGGGCATTTCTGGAAACACCATATATTTT.

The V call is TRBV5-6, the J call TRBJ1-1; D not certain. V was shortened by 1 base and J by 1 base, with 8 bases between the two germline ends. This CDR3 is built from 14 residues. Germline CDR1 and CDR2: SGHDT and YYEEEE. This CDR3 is CASSLWSGNTEAFF. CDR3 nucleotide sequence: TGTGCCAGCAGCTTGTGGTCGGGGAACACTGAAGCTTTCTTT.

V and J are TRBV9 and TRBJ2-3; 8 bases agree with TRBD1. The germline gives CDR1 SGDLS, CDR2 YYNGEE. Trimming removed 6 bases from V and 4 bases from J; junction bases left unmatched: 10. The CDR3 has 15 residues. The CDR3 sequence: CASTYSGQGSDTQYF. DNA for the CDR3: TGTGCCAGCACCTACAGCGGACAGGGTTCAGATACGCAGTATTTT. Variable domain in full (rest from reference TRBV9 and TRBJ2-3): DSGVTQTPKHLITATGQRVTLRCSPRSGDLSVYWYQQSLDQGLQFLIQYYNGEERAKGNILERFSAQQFPDLHSELNLSSLELGDSALYFCASTYSGQGSDTQYFGPGTRLTVL.

The CDR3 region has the DNA TGTGCCAGCAGTTTAAGTCGGTGGGAGCAGTACTTC. It translates to CASSLSRWEQYF. The chain is built from TRBV12-3 or TRBV12-4 and TRBJ2-7; no definite D call. This CDR3 contains 12 residues. Deletions cut 2 bases from V and 7 bases from J, with 9 bases between.

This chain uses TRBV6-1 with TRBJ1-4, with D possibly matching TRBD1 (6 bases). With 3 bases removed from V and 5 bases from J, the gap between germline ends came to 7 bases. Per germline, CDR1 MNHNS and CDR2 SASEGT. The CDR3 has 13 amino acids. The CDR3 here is CASSEDSNEKLFF. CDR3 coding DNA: TGTGCCAGCAGTGAGGACAGCAATGAAAAACTGTTTTTT.

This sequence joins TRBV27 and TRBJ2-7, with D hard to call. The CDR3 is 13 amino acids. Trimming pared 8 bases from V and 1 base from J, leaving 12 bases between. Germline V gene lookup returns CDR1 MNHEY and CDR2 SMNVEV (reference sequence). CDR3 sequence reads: CASGSAGSYEQYF. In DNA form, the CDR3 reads TGTGCCAGCGGCTCAGCAGGTTCCTACGAGCAGTACTTC.

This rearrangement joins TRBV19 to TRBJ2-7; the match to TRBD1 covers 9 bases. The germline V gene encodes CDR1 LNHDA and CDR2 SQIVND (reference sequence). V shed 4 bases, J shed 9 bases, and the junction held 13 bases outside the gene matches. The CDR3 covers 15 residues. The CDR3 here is CASSTLAGQGPGQYF. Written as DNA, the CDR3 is TGTGCCAGTAGTACCCTCGCCGGACAGGGGCCTGGGCAGTACTTC.

The CDR3 DNA reads TGTGCCAGTAGCAAGGGGAATCAGCCCCAGCATTTT. Encoded protein: CASSKGNQPQHF. The chain is built from TRBV19 and TRBJ1-5, with D tentatively TRBD1 (5 bases). V lost 6 bases, J lost 4 bases, and 7 bases lay in between. The CDR3 length is 12 residues. Germline CDR1 and CDR2: LNHDA and SQIVND (reference sequence).

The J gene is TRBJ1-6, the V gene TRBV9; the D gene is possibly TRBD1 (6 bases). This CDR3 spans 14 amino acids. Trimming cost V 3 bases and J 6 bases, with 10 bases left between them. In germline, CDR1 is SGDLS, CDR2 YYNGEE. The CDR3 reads CASSGGGSNSPLHF. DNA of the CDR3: TGTGCCAGCAGCGGGGGGGGCTCTAATTCACCCCTCCACTTT.

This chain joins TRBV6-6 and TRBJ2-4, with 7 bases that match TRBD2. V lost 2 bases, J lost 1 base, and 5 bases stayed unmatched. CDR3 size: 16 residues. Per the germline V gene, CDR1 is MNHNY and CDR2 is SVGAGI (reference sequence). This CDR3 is CASSYALGGAKNIQYF. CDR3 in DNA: TGTGCCAGCAGTTACGCCCTGGGGGGGGCCAAAAACATTCAGTACTTC.

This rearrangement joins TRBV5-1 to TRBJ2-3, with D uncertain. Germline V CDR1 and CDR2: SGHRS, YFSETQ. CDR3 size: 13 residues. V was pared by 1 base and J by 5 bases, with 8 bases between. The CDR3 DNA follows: TGCGCCAGCAGCTTGTTATCGGGAGATACGCAGTATTTT. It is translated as CASSLLSGDTQYF.

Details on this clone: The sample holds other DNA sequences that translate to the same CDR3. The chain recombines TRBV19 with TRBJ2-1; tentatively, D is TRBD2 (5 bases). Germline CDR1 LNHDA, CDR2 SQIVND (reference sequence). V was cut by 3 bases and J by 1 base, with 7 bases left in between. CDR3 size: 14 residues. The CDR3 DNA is TGTGCCAGTAGTATCGGGGATTCCTACAATGAGCAGTTCTTC. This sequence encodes CASSIGDSYNEQFF. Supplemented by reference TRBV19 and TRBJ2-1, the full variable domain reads DGGITQSPKYLFRKEGQNVTLSCEQNLNHDAMYWYRQDPGQGLRLIYYSQIVNDFQKGDIAEGYSVSREKKESFPLTVTSAQKNPTAFYLCASSIGDSYNEQFFGPGTRLTVL.

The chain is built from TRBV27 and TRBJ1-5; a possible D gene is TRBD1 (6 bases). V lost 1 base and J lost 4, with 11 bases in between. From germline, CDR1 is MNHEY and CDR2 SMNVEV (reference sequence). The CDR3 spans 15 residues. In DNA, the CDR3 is TGTGCCAGCAGTTTATTTCAGGGGCTTAATCAGCCCCAGCATTTT. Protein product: CASSLFQGLNQPQHF.

The CDR3 here is CASSLGLAWQVDEQFF. CDR3 bases: TGTGCCAGCAGCTTAGGCCTTGCGTGGCAGGTCGATGAGCAGTTCTTC. The genes are TRBV7-6 and TRBJ2-1; D remains ambiguous. Germline CDR1 is SGHVS and CDR2 is FNYEAQ. Trimming pared 1 base from V and 8 bases from J, leaving 18 bases between. The CDR3 loop spans 16 amino acids. The full variable domain, in which reference TRBV7-6 and TRBJ2-1 provide the parts outside the CDR3, is GAGVSQSPRYKVTKRGQDVALRCDPISGHVSLYWYRQALGQGPEFLTYFNYEAQQDKSGLPNDRFSAERPEGSISTLTIQRTEQRDSAMYRCASSLGLAWQVDEQFFGPGTRLTVL.

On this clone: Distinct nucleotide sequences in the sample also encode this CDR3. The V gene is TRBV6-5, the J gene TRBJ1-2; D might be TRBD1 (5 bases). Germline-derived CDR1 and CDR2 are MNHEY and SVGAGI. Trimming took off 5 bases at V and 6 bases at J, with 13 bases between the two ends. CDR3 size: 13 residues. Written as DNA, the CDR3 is TGTGCCAGCAGTCGCGGGACTGAGGATGGCTACACCTTC. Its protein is CASSRGTEDGYTF.

CDR3 sequence: CASSRDRETSGYTF. As DNA, the CDR3 is TGTGCCAGCTCCAGGGACAGGGAAACAAGTGGCTACACCTTC. The chain carries TRBV6-5 and TRBJ1-2, with 9 bases matching TRBD1. CDR1 and CDR2 from the germline V gene are MNHEY and SVGAGI. This CDR3 contains 14 residues. Trimming cost V 8 bases and J 7 bases; bases outside gene matches: 11.

The CDR3 sequence: CASSPSPSYEQYF. In nucleotides, the CDR3 is TGTGCCAGCAGCCCCAGTCCCTCCTACGAGCAGTACTTC. The gene calls are TRBV9 and TRBJ2-7; D not certain. V was shortened by 4 bases and J by 0 bases, with 8 bases between the two germline ends. The germline CDR1 and CDR2 sequences are SGDLS and YYNGEE. This CDR3 contains 13 residues.

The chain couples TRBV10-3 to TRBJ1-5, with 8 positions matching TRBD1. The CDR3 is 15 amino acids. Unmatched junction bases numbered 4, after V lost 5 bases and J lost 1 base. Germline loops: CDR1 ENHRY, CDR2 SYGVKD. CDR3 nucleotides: TGTGCCATCAGTCAGGGGGCGGACAGCAATCAGCCCCAGCATTTT. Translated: CAISQGADSNQPQHF.

For the CDR3, the DNA is TGTGCCAGTAGTACGAACCGGGACAGGGATCTAGGAAAACTGTTTTTT. Its translation is CASSTNRDRDLGKLFF. V is TRBV19 and J is TRBJ1-4; 9 bases are a match to TRBD1. The V and J ends lost 4 bases and 10 bases, in that order; junction bases with no gene match: 13. Looked up from germline, CDR1 is LNHDA and CDR2 is SQIVND (reference sequence). This CDR3 comprises 16 residues.

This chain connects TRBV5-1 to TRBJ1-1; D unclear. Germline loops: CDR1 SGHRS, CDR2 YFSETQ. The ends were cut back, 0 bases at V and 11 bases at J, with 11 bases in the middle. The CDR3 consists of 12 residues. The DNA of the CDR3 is TGCGCCAGCAGCTTGGTCGAGGGAGAGGCTTTCTTT. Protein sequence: CASSLVEGEAFF. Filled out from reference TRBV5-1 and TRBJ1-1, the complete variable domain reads KAGVTQTPRYLIKTRGQQVTLSCSPISGHRSVSWYQQTPGQGLQFLFEYFSETQRNKGNFPGRFSGRQFSNSRSEMNVSTLELGDSALYLCASSLVEGEAFFGQGTRLTVV.

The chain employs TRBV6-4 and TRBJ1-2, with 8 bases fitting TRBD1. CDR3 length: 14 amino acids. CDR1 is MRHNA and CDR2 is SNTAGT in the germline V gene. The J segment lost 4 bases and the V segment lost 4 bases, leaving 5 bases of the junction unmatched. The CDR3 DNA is TGTGCCAGCAGTGTAGGGACAGGTTCCTATGGCTACACCTTC. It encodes CASSVGTGSYGYTF.

DNA for the CDR3: TGCAGCGTTGAAGGGGGGGACTTAAGCACAGATACGCAGTATTTT. It codes for CSVEGGDLSTDTQYF. The chain combines TRBV29-1 with TRBJ2-3; tentative D call: TRBD2 (6 bases). CDR3 size: 15 residues. With 1 base removed from V and 0 bases from J, the gap between germline ends came to 11 bases. Germline CDR1 and CDR2: SQVTM and ANQGSEA.

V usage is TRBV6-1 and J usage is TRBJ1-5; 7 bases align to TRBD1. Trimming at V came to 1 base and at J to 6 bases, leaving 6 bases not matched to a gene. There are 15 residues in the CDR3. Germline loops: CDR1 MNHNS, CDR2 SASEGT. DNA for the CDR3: TGTGCCAGCAGTGAAGTATTAGAGGGGGCTCAGCCCCAGCATTTT. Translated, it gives CASSEVLEGAQPQHF.

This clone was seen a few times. This chain's CDR3 is CATQQSNSGGYEQYF. The CDR3 DNA is TGTGCCACCCAACAGTCCAATAGCGGGGGGTACGAGCAGTACTTC. The rearrangement links TRBV6-5 to TRBJ2-7; 10 bases align to TRBD2. This CDR3 comprises 15 residues. V gave up 10 bases and J gave up 4 bases; unmatched junction bases: 13. Germline V lookup: CDR1 MNHEY, CDR2 SVGAGI.

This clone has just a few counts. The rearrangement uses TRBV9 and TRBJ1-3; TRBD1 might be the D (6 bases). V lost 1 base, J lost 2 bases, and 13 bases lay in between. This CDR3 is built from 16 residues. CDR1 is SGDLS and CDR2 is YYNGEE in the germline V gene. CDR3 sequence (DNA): TGTGCCAGCAGCGTAAGCACAGGGTTTGCTGGAAACACCATATATTTT. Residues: CASSVSTGFAGNTIYF.

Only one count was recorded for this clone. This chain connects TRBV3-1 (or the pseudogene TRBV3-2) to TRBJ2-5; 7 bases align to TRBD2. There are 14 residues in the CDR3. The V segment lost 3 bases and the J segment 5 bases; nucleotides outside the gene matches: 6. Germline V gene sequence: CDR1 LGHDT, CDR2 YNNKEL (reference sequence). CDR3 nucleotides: TGTGCCAGCAGCCAGACTAGCATGACCGAGACCCAGTACTTC. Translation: CASSQTSMTETQYF.

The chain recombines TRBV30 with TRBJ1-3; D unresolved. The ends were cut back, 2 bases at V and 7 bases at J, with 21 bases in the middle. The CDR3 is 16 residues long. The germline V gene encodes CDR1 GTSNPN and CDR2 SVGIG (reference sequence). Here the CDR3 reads CAWSSPGPSRENTIYF. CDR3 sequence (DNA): TGTGCCTGGAGTAGCCCCGGGCCATCCCGGGAGAACACCATATATTTT.

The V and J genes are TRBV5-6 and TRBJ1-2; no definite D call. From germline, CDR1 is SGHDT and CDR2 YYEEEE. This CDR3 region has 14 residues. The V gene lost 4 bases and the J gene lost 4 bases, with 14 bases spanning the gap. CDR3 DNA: TGTGCCAGCAGCGTGATTGGTTCCGGCTATGGCTACACCTTC. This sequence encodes CASSVIGSGYGYTF. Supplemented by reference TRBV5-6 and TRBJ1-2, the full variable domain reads DAGVTQSPTHLIKTRGQQVTLRCSPKSGHDTVSWYQQALGQGPQFIFQYYEEEERQRGNFPDRFSGHQFPNYSSELNVNALLLGDSALYLCASSVIGSGYGYTFGSGTRLTVV.